Detailed here is one T cell receptor beta chain. The antigen remains unidentified. Every sample had a minimum of 6 million PBMCs isolated. The sample comes from a study of blood T cells in healthy people across ages. The study, taken as a whole, reports: The diversity estimates, figures obtained from one million T cells, were considered underestimates.

The CDR3 loop spans 14 amino acids. Per germline, CDR1 SGHRS and CDR2 YFSETQ. V was pared by 3 bases and J by 5 bases, with 9 bases between. Using a J-beta primer mix together with a sample-barcoded 5' primer, a second PCR was run for roughly 7 to 11 cycles. All cDNA molecules were each tagged by a template-switch adaptor with 12 random nucleotides. From the 5' RACE reads, TCRdb called clonotypes with MiXCR, one entry per CDR3 protein. The sample records 850,000 to 950,000 distinct CDR3 sequences, around 30% being singletons. The chain has TRBV5-1 and TRBJ1-6, with D possibly matching TRBD1 (6 bases). The sample consisted of blood. The TCR originated in a woman of 80 years or more in good health. CDR3: CASSWDKNNSPLHF. CDR3 in DNA: TGCGCCAGCAGCTGGGACAAGAATAATTCACCCCTCCACTTT.